These 11 T cell receptor beta chains came from one sample sequenced in a study of blood T cell repertoires in COVID-19. Libraries were prepared by immunoSEQ multiplex PCR; TCRdb keeps only in-frame clonotypes and omits some of them. The table records about 320,000 clones, roughly 90% of them present only once. Sample: PBMCs or T cells enriched from blood (not recorded which). Receptors originate from a man between 60 and 70 years old who had recovered from COVID-19.

The chain has TRBV10-3 and TRBJ2-6; a weak D match, TRBD1 (5 bases). The V end lost 5 bases, the J end lost 1 base, and 9 bases lay between the germline ends. The CDR3 runs to 15 residues. Germline V gene data show CDR1 as ENHRY and CDR2 as SYGVKD. The CDR3 loop is CAISSDSSGANVLTF. The CDR3 region has the DNA TGTGCCATCAGTTCTGACAGTTCTGGGGCCAACGTCCTGACTTTC.

The chain employs TRBV7-2 and TRBJ2-2; perhaps TRBD2 as D (5 bases). The CDR3 length is 14 residues. The ends were cut back, 8 bases at V and 8 bases at J, with 18 bases in the middle. Germline V lookup: CDR1 SGHTA, CDR2 FQGNSA. CDR3 residues: CASHQAGGGGELFF. CDR3 DNA: TGTGCCAGCCACCAGGCAGGCGGAGGTGGGGAGCTGTTTTTT.

The J gene is TRBJ1-3, the V gene TRBV5-6; maybe TRBD1 (5 bases). The CDR3 is made up of 17 amino acids. Trimming cost V 2 bases and J 0 bases, with 15 bases left between them. Germline CDR1 SGHDT, CDR2 YYEEEE. CDR3 sequence: CASSFVRGTHSGNTIYF. CDR3 DNA: TGTGCCAGCAGCTTTGTTAGGGGAACCCACTCTGGAAACACCATATATTTT.

V gene TRBV24-1 combines with J gene TRBJ1-4; a possible D gene is TRBD1 (5 bases). The CDR3 runs to 13 residues. Trimming cost V 7 bases and J 3 bases, with 8 bases left between them. The germline gives CDR1 KGHDR, CDR2 SFDVKD. This chain's CDR3 is CATRAGSNEKLFF. The CDR3 coding sequence is TGTGCCACCAGAGCAGGGTCTAATGAAAAACTGTTTTTT.

The chain uses TRBV25-1 and TRBJ2-2; 8 bases map to TRBD1. Trimming removed 7 bases from V and 5 bases from J; junction bases left unmatched: 12. The CDR3 consists of 16 residues. Germline CDR1 MGHDK, CDR2 SYGVNS. CDR3 bases: TGTGCCAGCACCGGGACAGGCCACGTTGGAACCGGGGAGCTGTTTTTT. Amino acid sequence: CASTGTGHVGTGELFF.

The chain couples TRBV4-3 to TRBJ1-2; 7 bases fit TRBD1. CDR1 is LGHNA and CDR2 is YSLEER in the germline V gene. With V trimmed by 3 bases and J by 6 bases, 10 bases remained unmatched. The CDR3 is 15 residues long. The CDR3 bases are TGCGCCAGCAGCCAGAACAGGGGTATGGTGGATGGCTACACCTTC. This sequence encodes CASSQNRGMVDGYTF.

This clone was observed a single time. The chain recombines TRBV5-1 with TRBJ1-3, with 7 bases lining up with TRBD1. The V gene's germline CDR1 is SGHRS and CDR2 YFSETQ. The V and J ends lost 2 bases and 0 bases, in that order; junction bases with no gene match: 2. The CDR3 runs 15 residues. CDR3 nucleotide sequence: TGCGCCAGCAGCTTACAGGGGTACTCTGGAAACACCATATATTTT. Protein: CASSLQGYSGNTIYF. Supplemented by reference TRBV5-1 and TRBJ1-3, the full variable domain reads KAGVTQTPRYLIKTRGQQVTLSCSPISGHRSVSWYQQTPGQGLQFLFEYFSETQRNKGNFPGRFSGRQFSNSRSEMNVSTLELGDSALYLCASSLQGYSGNTIYFGEGSWLTVV.

CDR3 nucleotide sequence: TGCGCCAGCAGCTTGGGACACCAAATGAACACTGAAGCTTTCTTT. It specifies CASSLGHQMNTEAFF. The chain recombines TRBV5-1 with TRBJ1-1, with D unresolved. The CDR3 has 15 residues. Germline CDR1 and CDR2: SGHRS and YFSETQ. Trimming took 0 bases from V and 0 from J, leaving 9 bases between them.

The chain combines TRBV5-4 with TRBJ2-7, with 7 bases fitting TRBD1. J lost 3 bases, V lost 4 bases, and 10 bases had no gene match. Germline assignment: CDR1 SGHNT and CDR2 YYREEE (reference sequence). This CDR3 has 15 amino acids. The CDR3: CASSTNGDSHYEQYF. The CDR3 DNA reads as TGTGCCAGCAGCACTAACGGGGACAGCCACTACGAGCAGTACTTC.

This clone was seen a few times. The same CDR3 can be traced to other DNA sequences in this sample. The V gene is TRBV18, the J gene TRBJ2-2, with 8 positions matching TRBD2. The CDR3 spans 15 residues. The V gene's germline CDR1 is KGHSH and CDR2 LQKENI. The trim removed 2 bases at V and 1 base at J, leaving 0 bases unmatched. CDR3 in DNA: TGTGCCAGCTCACCAACTAGCGGGAACACCGGGGAGCTGTTTTTT. Its translation: CASSPTSGNTGELFF.

The V call is TRBV24-1, the J call TRBJ2-3; 7 bases align to TRBD2. In germline, CDR1 is KGHDR, CDR2 SFDVKD. The CDR3 is made up of 15 amino acids. The V and J ends lost 1 base and 4 bases, in that order; junction bases with no gene match: 4. The CDR3 protein is CATSDFSGAADTQYF. The CDR3 coding sequence is TGTGCCACCAGTGATTTCAGCGGGGCAGCAGATACGCAGTATTTT.